This T cell receptor (beta chain) derives from a study of CD8 T cells in Susac syndrome. Looked up from germline, CDR1 is SGHRS and CDR2 is YFSETQ. Trimming stripped 1 base from V and 8 bases from J, with 15 bases between. The CDR3 contains 15 residues. Remarks on this clonotype: What it binds is unknown.

The study sequenced TCR beta in blood CD8+ and CD4+ T cells. Negative isolation yielded the CD8+ and CD4+ T cells, while FACS enriched the TEMRA cells. An input of roughly 0.5 to 1 ug of RNA was subjected to reverse transcription using random hexamers. Each CDR3 protein gets one entry after TCRdb re-called the immunoSEQ multiplex PCR reads with MiXCR. The sample carries over 150,000 distinct CDR3 sequences, over 90% recorded once. Overall study results and limits: The study admitted that it had a relatively small number of individuals in its TCR sequencing and HLA analysis.

Sequencing was done on a sample of CD4+ T cells from PBMCs. This clonotype was sampled from a human donor with multiple sclerosis. The rearrangement links TRBV5-1 to TRBJ1-4, with D maybe TRBD1 (5 bases). The CDR3 DNA follows: TGCGCCAGCAGCTTGTCTACAGGACGGGACGAAAAACTGTTTTTT. It translates to CASSLSTGRDEKLFF.